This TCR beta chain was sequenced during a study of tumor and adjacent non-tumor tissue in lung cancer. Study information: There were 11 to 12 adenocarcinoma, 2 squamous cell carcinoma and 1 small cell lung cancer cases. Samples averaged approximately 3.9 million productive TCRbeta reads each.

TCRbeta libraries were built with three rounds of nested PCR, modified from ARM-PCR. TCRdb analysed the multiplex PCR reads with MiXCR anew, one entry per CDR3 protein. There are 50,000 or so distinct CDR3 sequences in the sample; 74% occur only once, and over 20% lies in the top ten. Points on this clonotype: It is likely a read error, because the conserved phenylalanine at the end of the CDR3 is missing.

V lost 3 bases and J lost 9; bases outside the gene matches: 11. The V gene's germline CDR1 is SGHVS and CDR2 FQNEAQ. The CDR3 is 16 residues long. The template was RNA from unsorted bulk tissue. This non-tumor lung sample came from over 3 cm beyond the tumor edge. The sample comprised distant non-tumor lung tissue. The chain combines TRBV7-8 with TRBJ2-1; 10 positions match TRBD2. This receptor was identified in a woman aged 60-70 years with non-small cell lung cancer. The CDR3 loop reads CASSLIWPSGGSEQFL. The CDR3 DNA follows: TGTGCCAGCAGCTTGATTTGGCCTAGCGGGGGTAGTGAGCAGTTCCTC.